This T cell receptor beta chain was observed in a study of T-cell memory formation after mild COVID-19. At the level of the study: Clusters were largely donor specific.

In regard to this clonotype: Its antigen is unknown.

Study conclusions and caveats: Contracting clones localized mainly to CM and EM when CD4+ and mainly to EMRA when CD8+. SARS-CoV-2 specificity was not confirmed for second-wave clones peaking on day 37. A subset of responding clones appeared in pre-infection memory, suggesting cross-reactive memory joined.

TCRdb called the 5' RACE reads again in MiXCR, with one record for every CDR3 protein. The repertoire holds around 370,000 distinct CDR3 sequences, with 20% to 25% as singletons. The CDR3 extends over 15 amino acids. Per germline, CDR1 LNHNV and CDR2 YYDKDF (reference sequence). Trimming cost V 0 bases and J 4 bases, with 12 bases left between them. This clonotype originated in an adult woman who had mild COVID-19 (a few samples of this study predate the infection). Cell type and time point are not known. The sample taken for sequencing was PBMCs or a T cell subset sorted from them (not recorded which). V is TRBV15 and J is TRBJ1-2; D possibly corresponds to TRBD1 (5 bases). CDR3 DNA: TGTGCCACCAGCAGAGATAGGGGAGCTGGCTATGGCTACACCTTC. It translates to CATSRDRGAGYGYTF.